This T cell receptor beta chain was observed in a study of response to subunit inactivated influenza vaccine. The CDR3 has 14 residues. CDR1 is DFQATT and CDR2 is SNEGSKA in the germline V gene (reference sequence). Trimming at V came to 7 bases and at J to 4 bases, leaving 11 bases not matched to a gene. The table lists this clonotype with a few counts. TCRdb used MiXCR to reprocess the RT-PCR reads, holding one entry per CDR3 protein. Seen here are about 240,000 distinct CDR3 sequences, about 12% observed once, and the top ten hold roughly 7.7%. The chain carries TRBV20-1 and TRBJ2-5; 8 positions agree with TRBD2. This sequence was found in a man aged 45-65 years who received an inactivated influenza vaccine. The sequences come from non-naive T cells sorted from PBMCs, collected 14 days before vaccination. As DNA, the CDR3 is TGCAGTGTTCCTATCCCGGGAGGGCGAGAGACCCAGTACTTC. Translation: CSVPIPGGRETQYF.